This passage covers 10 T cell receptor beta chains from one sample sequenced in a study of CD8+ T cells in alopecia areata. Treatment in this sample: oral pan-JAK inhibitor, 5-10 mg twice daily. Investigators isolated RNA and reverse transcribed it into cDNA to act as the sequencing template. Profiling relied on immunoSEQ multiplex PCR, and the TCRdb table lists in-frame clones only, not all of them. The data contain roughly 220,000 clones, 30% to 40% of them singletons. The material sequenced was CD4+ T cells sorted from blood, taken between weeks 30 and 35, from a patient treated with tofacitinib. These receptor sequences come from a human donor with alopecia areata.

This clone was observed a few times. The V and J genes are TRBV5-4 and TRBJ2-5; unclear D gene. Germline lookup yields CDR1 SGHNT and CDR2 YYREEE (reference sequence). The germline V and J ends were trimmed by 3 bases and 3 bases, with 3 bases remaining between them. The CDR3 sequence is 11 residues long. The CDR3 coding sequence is TGTGCCAGCAGCTGGAAAGAGACCCAGTACTTC. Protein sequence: CASSWKETQYF.

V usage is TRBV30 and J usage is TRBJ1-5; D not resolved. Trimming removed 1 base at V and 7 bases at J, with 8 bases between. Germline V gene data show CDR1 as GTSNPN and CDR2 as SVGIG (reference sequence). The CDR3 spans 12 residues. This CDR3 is CAWSGFGQPQHF. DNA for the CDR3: TGTGCCTGGAGTGGGTTTGGCCAGCCCCAGCATTTT. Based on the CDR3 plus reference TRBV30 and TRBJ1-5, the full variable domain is SQTIHQWPATLVQPVGSPLSLECTVEGTSNPNLYWYRQAAGRGLQLLFYSVGIGQISSEVPQNLSASRPQDRQFILSSKKLLLSDSGFYLCAWSGFGQPQHFGDGTRLSIL.

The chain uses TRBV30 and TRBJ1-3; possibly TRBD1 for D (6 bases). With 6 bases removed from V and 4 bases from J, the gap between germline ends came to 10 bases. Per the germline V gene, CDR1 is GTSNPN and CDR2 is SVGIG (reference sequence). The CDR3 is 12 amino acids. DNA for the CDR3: TGTGCCTGTACAGGGTCCGGAAACACCATATATTTT. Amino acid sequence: CACTGSGNTIYF.

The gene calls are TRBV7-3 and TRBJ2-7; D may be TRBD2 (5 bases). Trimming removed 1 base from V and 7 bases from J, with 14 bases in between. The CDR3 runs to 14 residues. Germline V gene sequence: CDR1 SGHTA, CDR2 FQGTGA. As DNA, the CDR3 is TGTGCCAGCAGCTTAAACGCCGGGAAGATGGAGCAGTACTTC. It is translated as CASSLNAGKMEQYF. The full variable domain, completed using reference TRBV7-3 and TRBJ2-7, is GAGVSQTPSNKVTEKGKYVELRCDPISGHTALYWYRQSLGQGPEFLIYFQGTGAADDSGLPNDRFFAVRPEGSVSTLKIQRTERGDSAVYLCASSLNAGKMEQYFGPGTRLTVT.

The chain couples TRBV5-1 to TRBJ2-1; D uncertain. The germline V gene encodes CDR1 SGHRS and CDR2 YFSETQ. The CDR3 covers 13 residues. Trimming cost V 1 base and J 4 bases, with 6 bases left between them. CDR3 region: CASSLSEYNEQFF. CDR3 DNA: TGCGCCAGCAGCTTGTCAGAATACAATGAGCAGTTCTTC.

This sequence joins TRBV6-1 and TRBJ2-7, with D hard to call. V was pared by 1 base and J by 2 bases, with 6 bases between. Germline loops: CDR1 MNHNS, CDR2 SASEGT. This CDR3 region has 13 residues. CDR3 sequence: CASSEGVTYEQYF. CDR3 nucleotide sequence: TGTGCCAGCAGTGAAGGTGTGACCTACGAGCAGTACTTC.

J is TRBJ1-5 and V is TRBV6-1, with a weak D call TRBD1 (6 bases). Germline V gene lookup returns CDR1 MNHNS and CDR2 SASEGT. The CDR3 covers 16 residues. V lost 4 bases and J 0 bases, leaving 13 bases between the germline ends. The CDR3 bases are TGTGCCAGCAGTGTACAGGGCTATCTTAGCAATCAGCCCCAGCATTTT. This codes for CASSVQGYLSNQPQHF.

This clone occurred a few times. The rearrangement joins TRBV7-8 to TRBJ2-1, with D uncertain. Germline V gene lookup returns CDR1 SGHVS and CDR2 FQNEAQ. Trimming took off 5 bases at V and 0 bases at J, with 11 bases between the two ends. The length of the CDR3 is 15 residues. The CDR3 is CASSPTLSSYNEQFF. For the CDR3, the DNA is TGTGCCAGCAGCCCAACATTGAGCTCCTACAATGAGCAGTTCTTC. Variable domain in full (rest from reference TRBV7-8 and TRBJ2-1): GAGVSQSPRYKVAKRGQDVALRCDPISGHVSLFWYQQALGQGPEFLTYFQNEAQLDKSGLPSDRFFAERPEGSVSTLKIQRTQQEDSAVYLCASSPTLSSYNEQFFGPGTRLTVL.

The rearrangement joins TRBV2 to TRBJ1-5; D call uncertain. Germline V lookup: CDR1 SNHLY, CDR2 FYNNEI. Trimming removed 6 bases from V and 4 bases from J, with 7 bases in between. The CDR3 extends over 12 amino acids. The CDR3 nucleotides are TGTGCCAGCAGGCCGGTAAATCAGCCCCAGCATTTT. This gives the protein CASRPVNQPQHF.

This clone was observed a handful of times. As DNA, the CDR3 is TGCAGCGTTGTCCCAACACCGGGAAACAGGGTCTATGAGCAGTTCTTC. Translation gives CSVVPTPGNRVYEQFF. The rearrangement uses TRBV29-1 and TRBJ2-1; D possibly corresponds to TRBD1 (6 bases). CDR3 length: 16 amino acids. V was trimmed by 4 bases and J by 8 bases, leaving 24 bases between them. CDR1 SQVTM and CDR2 ANQGSEA come from the germline V gene.